The 8 T cell receptor beta chains below come from one sample, sequenced in a study of blood T cell repertoires in COVID-19. TCRdb's copy holds only in-frame clones and misses some; the assay was immunoSEQ multiplex PCR. Of around 100,000 clones listed, about 80% are singletons. The material sequenced was peripheral blood. The receptor source for this set is a woman between 70 and 85 years old with acute or convalescent COVID-19.

The rearrangement joins TRBV27 to TRBJ1-5; D is uncertain. The CDR3 is 13 residues long. Trimming took 3 bases from V and 2 from J, leaving 5 bases between them. The germline gives CDR1 MNHEY, CDR2 SMNVEV (reference sequence). The CDR3 reads CASSLRGNQPQHF. CDR3 nucleotides: TGTGCCAGCAGTTTGAGGGGCAATCAGCCCCAGCATTTT.

This clone was counted once. The chain combines TRBV4-1 with TRBJ2-4; a possible D gene is TRBD2 (5 bases). The CDR3 contains 13 residues. Trimming shortened V by 8 bases and J by 3 bases, and 11 bases separated the two germline ends. CDR1 MGHRA and CDR2 YSYEKL come from the germline V gene. DNA of the CDR3: TGCGCCAGCTTGGAGGTGGGCAAAAACATTCAGTACTTC. This codes for CASLEVGKNIQYF.

This clone was seen just once. The chain links TRBV6-5 to TRBJ2-5; 8 positions match TRBD2. This CDR3 spans 16 amino acids. Trimming removed 0 bases from V and 0 bases from J; junction bases left unmatched: 3. Looked up from germline, CDR1 is MNHEY and CDR2 is SVGAGI. The CDR3 bases are TGTGCCAGCAGTTACTCTGGCGGGGGGTACCAAGAGACCCAGTACTTC. This encodes CASSYSGGGYQETQYF.

Remarks on this clone: One end of the junction does not line up with germline, which may come from a read error. This chain links TRBV25-1 with TRBJ2-7; D might be TRBD1 (5 bases). Germline-derived CDR1 and CDR2 are MGHDK and SYGVNS. This CDR3 spans 12 amino acids. The CDR3 nucleotides are TGTGCCAGCAGTGAATATCAGTACAGGCTGGTCTTC. This encodes CASSEYQYRLVF.

J is TRBJ1-2 and V is TRBV24-1; perhaps TRBD1 as D (5 bases). The CDR3 sequence is 12 residues long. From germline, CDR1 is KGHDR and CDR2 SFDVKD. The V end was cut by 9 bases, the J end by 8 bases, with 15 bases between. The CDR3 loop reads CATLGRAGGYTF. In DNA form, the CDR3 reads TGTGCCACCCTCGGCAGGGCCGGCGGCTACACCTTC.

The chain employs TRBV5-6 and TRBJ1-2; the D is unclear. Germline V gene sequence: CDR1 SGHDT, CDR2 YYEEEE. The length of the CDR3 is 15 residues. Trimming stripped 4 bases from V and 1 base from J, with 14 bases between. The CDR3 DNA reads as TGTGCCAGCAGCCCCGAGGTCGCAGTTAACTATGGCTACACCTTC. This translates into CASSPEVAVNYGYTF.

The table lists this clone with a few counts. This chain joins TRBV3-1 (or the pseudogene TRBV3-2) and TRBJ1-1, with a weak D call TRBD1 (6 bases). Trimming shortened V by 0 bases and J by 4 bases, and 12 bases separated the two germline ends. This CDR3 has 15 residues. CDR1 and CDR2 from the germline V gene are LGHDT and YNNKEL (reference sequence). CDR3 sequence: CASSQDFRTVTEAFF. The CDR3 nucleotides are TGTGCCAGCAGCCAAGATTTCCGGACAGTCACTGAAGCTTTCTTT.

The table lists this clone with a few counts. The chain uses TRBV7-2 and TRBJ1-3, with D tentatively TRBD1 (5 bases). Germline loops: CDR1 SGHTA, CDR2 FQGNSA. V was trimmed by 4 bases and J by 0 bases, leaving 13 bases between them. The CDR3 has 16 amino acids. In DNA form, the CDR3 reads TGTGCCAGCAGCTCAAGCCCAGGGCTCTCTGGAAACACCATATATTTT. Translation gives CASSSSPGLSGNTIYF.